The 4 T cell receptor beta chains presented below share a single source sample, sequenced in a study of OX40 agonist ivuxolimab in advanced cancers. Assay: immunoSEQ multiplex PCR; the TCRdb copy retains only in-frame clones and omits some. This sample has 65,000 to 85,000 clones, with around 87% found just once. The sequences come from CD4+ or CD8+ T cells sorted from blood, collected in a trial of the OX40 agonist ivuxolimab. The receptor set was obtained from an adult with an advanced solid tumor such as melanoma, head and neck, liver or kidney cancer.

By frequency in the sample, this clone is medium-sized. V is TRBV7-2 and J is TRBJ1-6; D gene uncertain. V lost 5 bases and J 8 bases, leaving 10 bases between the germline ends. The length of the CDR3 is 13 residues. CDR1 SGHTA and CDR2 FQGNSA come from the germline V gene. CDR3 region: CASSNAQDSPLHF. For the CDR3, the DNA is TGTGCCAGCAGCAACGCCCAGGATTCACCCCTCCACTTT.

J is TRBJ2-7 and V is TRBV7-3; D is perhaps TRBD2 (6 bases). Looked up from germline, CDR1 is SGHTA and CDR2 is FQGTGA. The V end lost 5 bases, the J end lost 5 bases, and 19 bases lay between the germline ends. CDR3 length equals 15 residues. This CDR3 reads CASSPLTSLLHEQYF. CDR3 nucleotide sequence: TGTGCCAGCAGCCCTCTCACTAGCTTGTTACACGAGCAGTACTTC.

The DNA for the CDR3 is TGCGCCAGCAGCTCGGGACAGGGGACTGGAAACACCATATATTTT. Translated, it gives CASSSGQGTGNTIYF. J is TRBJ1-3 and V is TRBV5-1, with 10 bases that match TRBD1. Germline CDR1 SGHRS, CDR2 YFSETQ. There are 15 residues in the CDR3. J was trimmed by 2 bases and V by 3 bases; bases with no gene match: 2.

The chain uses TRBV6-6 and TRBJ1-6, with D maybe TRBD1 (6 bases). The germline gives CDR1 MNHNY, CDR2 SVGAGI (reference sequence). V gave up 6 bases and J gave up 9 bases, with 15 bases separating them. The CDR3 spans 14 residues. CDR3 in DNA: TGTGCCAGCAGACCTTTTGAAGGGGGTTCACCCCTCCACTTT. Its protein product is CASRPFEGGSPLHF.